The sample holds many counts of the clone carrying this T cell receptor (beta chain). Unique molecular identifiers were built into the TCRbeta library. One entry per CDR3 protein results from TCRdb running MiXCR on the PCR reads. The sample holds hundreds of thousands of distinct CDR3 sequences; 12% are singletons and the top ten take about 2.4%. This sample stems from a study of T-cell reconstitution after alpha-beta-depleted transplantation in children. V was pared by 3 bases and J by 2 bases, with 11 bases between. Looked up from germline, CDR1 is KGHSH and CDR2 is LQKENI. The CDR3 has 15 amino acids.

The chain carries TRBV18 and TRBJ2-1; a weak D match, TRBD1 (5 bases). The sequence was collected from a human donor who donated a stem cell graft to a child with acute lymphoblastic leukemia. The sequenced sample was PBMCs from the stem cell graft donor, obtained from the stem cell graft. This CDR3 reads CASSPEGEPYNEQFF. Here the CDR3 DNA reads TGTGCCAGCTCACCGGAAGGGGAACCCTACAATGAGCAGTTCTTC.